This TCR beta chain was documented in a study of human T cells and chemical hapten exposure. Background on the study: Per-sample TCR yields varied mainly from small pooled library volume differences.

Individual cDNA molecules (in the library) carried attached unique molecular identifiers. From the 5' RACE reads, TCRdb called clonotypes with MiXCR, one entry per CDR3 protein. The table has 100,000 to 120,000 distinct CDR3 sequences, around 20% seen once. This clonotype has a handful of counts. Unfractionated whole blood was the source of the extracted total RNA. This receptor was obtained from a human donor in good health.

The CDR3 spells CASSQGAFDEQFF. For the CDR3, the DNA is TGCGCCAGCAGCCAGGGGGCGTTCGATGAGCAGTTCTTC. The chain is built from TRBV5-1 and TRBJ2-1; 8 nucleotides line up with TRBD1. The CDR3 covers 13 residues. Germline loops: CDR1 SGHRS, CDR2 YFSETQ. V shed 4 bases and J 8 bases; nucleotides not matched to a gene: 5.